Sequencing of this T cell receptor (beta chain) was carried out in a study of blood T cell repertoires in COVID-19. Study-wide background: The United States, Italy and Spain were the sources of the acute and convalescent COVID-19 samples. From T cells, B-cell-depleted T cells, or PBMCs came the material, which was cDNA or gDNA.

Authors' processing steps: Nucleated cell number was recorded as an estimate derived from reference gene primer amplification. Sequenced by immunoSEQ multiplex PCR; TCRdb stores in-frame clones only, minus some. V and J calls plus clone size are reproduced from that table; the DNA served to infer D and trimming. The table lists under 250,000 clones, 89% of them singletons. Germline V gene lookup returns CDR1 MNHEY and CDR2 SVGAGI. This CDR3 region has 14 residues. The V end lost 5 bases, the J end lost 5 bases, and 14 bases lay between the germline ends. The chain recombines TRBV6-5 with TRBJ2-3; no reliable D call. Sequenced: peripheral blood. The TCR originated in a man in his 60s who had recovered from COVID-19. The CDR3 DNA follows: TGTGCCAGCAGTCGAACCTACTCATTAGATACGCAGTATTTT. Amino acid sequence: CASSRTYSLDTQYF.